Reported below is one T cell receptor (beta chain). Its recognized antigen is unknown. The CDR3 covers 15 residues, taking in both the cysteine and the phenylalanine. The entry carries no DNA sequence. Via the germline V gene, CDR1 is SGHRS and CDR2 YFSETQ. The data were taken from a study of T cells expressing NK-cell markers (dated by TCRdb to the early 2020s). For the wider study: In sorted CD3+CD56+NKG2C+, CD3+CD56+NKG2C- and CD3+CD56-NKG2C+ T-cell subsets from eight donors, TCR beta-chain repertoires were profiled. Among the eight sequenced donors, seven were HCMV-seropositive and one was HCMV-seronegative. Randomly selected healthy volunteers, three men and five women, were used as the eight sequenced donors. The libraries were sequenced on Illumina HiSeq 2000/2500, MiSeq or NextSeq, producing 2 x 150 bp reads. The investigation overall reported the following: Whether the expanded NKG2C-expressing T cell clones were specific for HCMV antigens was left unclear. In more than 5 donors, the dominant CD3+CD56+NKG2C+ clonotypes ranked among the top 10 CD8+ clonotypes, making up roughly 1.0-7.0% of CD8+ T cells. Those dominant clonotypes were again the most abundant among CD3+CD56-NKG2C+ cells in a handful of donors, at about 25-60.1%.

The sequencer listed for this sample is Illumina HiSeq 2000. TCR beta cDNA libraries were made by 5'RACE template switching that added a universal primer site and unique molecular identifiers. cDNA synthesis was primed from the TCR beta constant segment, followed by two successive PCR amplification steps. Turning to the authors' computational methods: MIGEC was used to demultiplex reads and group the reads by UMI, and MiTCR was used to assemble and quantify clonotypes. To exclude erroneous sequences, any TCR cDNA sequence not supported by at least two reads was discarded. The tcR package was used for downstream repertoire analysis, and clonotypes were matched between fractions using CDR3 nucleotide sequence together with V segment. Antigen specificity was annotated against VDJdb with VDJmatch, allowing one amino acid substitution in CDR3. TCRdb reprocessed the reads, reporting each CDR3 protein sequence once and no DNA. None of the V and J calls come from the authors' own analysis; TCRdb made them. This sample's listing comprises about 410,000 distinct CDR3 sequences. Around 10% of the sample comes from the top ten.

A commercial ELISA kit detecting HCMV-specific IgG in serum was used to determine HCMV serostatus. Peripheral blood mononuclear cells were isolated from blood by Ficoll density gradient centrifugation. The receptor comes from a woman aged 50 to 60 in good health. Donor details come from another sample of the same person, matched by shared clones. Source material: blood T cells: a sorted CD56 or NKG2C T cell subset, CD4+ or CD8+ T cells, or bulk PBMC T cells (not recorded which). The chain was built from TRBV5-1 and TRBJ2-1. CDR3 loop: CASSFDPWSDNEQFF.